A single sample is the source of the 19 T cell receptor beta chains below, sequenced in a study of blood T cell repertoires in COVID-19. Repertoires were generated with immunoSEQ multiplex PCR, while TCRdb's copy carries only in-frame clones and drops some. The sample carries roughly 220,000 clones, roughly 76% recorded once. Input material: peripheral blood. The receptors were sampled from a woman aged 80 or over with COVID-19, enrolled during active disease.

This clone was detected only once. The V and J genes are TRBV6-6 and TRBJ1-2; D is undetermined. Trimming shortened V by 4 bases and J by 7 bases, and 10 bases separated the two germline ends. The CDR3 extends over 12 amino acids. Germline CDR1 reads MNHNY; CDR2 reads SVGAGI (reference sequence). The CDR3 DNA reads as TGTGCCAGCAGTTCCTGGAGGCCTGGCTACACCTTC. This sequence encodes CASSSWRPGYTF.

The chain has TRBV27 and TRBJ2-6; TRBD1 aligns across 8 bases. Germline V gene data show CDR1 as MNHEY and CDR2 as SMNVEV (reference sequence). Unmatched junction bases numbered 3, after V lost 2 bases and J lost 0 bases. This CDR3 has 17 amino acids. CDR3 in DNA: TGTGCCAGCAGTTTAGGCAGGGGGCTCTCTGGGGCCAACGTCCTGACTTTC. It encodes CASSLGRGLSGANVLTF. Supplemented by reference TRBV27 and TRBJ2-6, the full variable domain reads EAQVTQNPRYLITVTGKKLTVTCSQNMNHEYMSWYRQDPGLGLRQIYYSMNVEVTDKGDVPEGYKVSRKEKRNFPLILESPSPNQTSLYFCASSLGRGLSGANVLTFGAGSRLTVL.

The V call is TRBV3-1 (or the pseudogene TRBV3-2), the J call TRBJ1-2; D remains ambiguous. The CDR3 is 14 amino acids. Germline CDR1 is LGHDT and CDR2 is YNNKEL (reference sequence). Trimming left V 1 base short and J 2 bases short, with 8 bases between. The CDR3 region has the DNA TGTGCCAGCAGCCAAGGGTACAGAAACTATGGCTACACCTTC. Protein sequence: CASSQGYRNYGYTF.

This rearrangement joins TRBV6-4 to TRBJ1-6, with a weak D call TRBD1 (6 bases). Per the germline V gene, CDR1 is MRHNA and CDR2 is SNTAGT. Between the trimmed V and J ends, which lost 3 bases and 8 bases, there was a span of 14 bases. CDR3 length equals 15 residues. CDR3 sequence: CASSDTGKGDSPLHF. As DNA, the CDR3 is TGTGCCAGCAGTGATACAGGGAAGGGGGATTCACCCCTCCACTTT.

This clone was seen a handful of times. V usage is TRBV6-2 or TRBV6-3 and J usage is TRBJ1-6; D is possibly TRBD1 (5 bases). The V gene lost 4 bases and the J gene lost 7 bases, with 17 bases spanning the gap. The germline V gene has CDR1 MNHEY and CDR2 SVGEGT. The CDR3 loop spans 16 amino acids. Here the CDR3 DNA reads TGTGCCAGCAGTTCCCCCGGGGGAGTCTGGAATTCACCCCTCCACTTT. Its protein product is CASSSPGGVWNSPLHF.

This chain uses TRBV27 with TRBJ1-5; D gene ambiguous. This CDR3 has 13 amino acids. Trimming shortened V by 4 bases and J by 4 bases, and 8 bases separated the two germline ends. CDR1 and CDR2 (germline): MNHEY, SMNVEV (reference sequence). The CDR3 region is CASSWNGNQPQHF. The CDR3, as DNA: TGTGCCAGCAGTTGGAACGGGAATCAGCCCCAGCATTTT.

This chain joins TRBV6-2 or TRBV6-3 and TRBJ1-2; no firm D call. V lost 4 bases and J 5 bases, leaving 14 bases between the germline ends. The CDR3 consists of 14 residues. Germline V lookup: CDR1 MNHEY, CDR2 SVGEGT. In DNA, the CDR3 is TGTGCCAGCAGTTCCTTGTCCGCGGGATATGGCTACACCTTC. Its translation is CASSSLSAGYGYTF.

The V and J genes are TRBV7-3 and TRBJ2-5; 15 nucleotides agree with TRBD2. The CDR3 is 17 residues long. In germline, CDR1 is SGHTA, CDR2 FQGTGA. Germline trimming cut 5 bases from V and 5 bases from J; bases unmatched to any gene: 9. CDR3 sequence: CASSPGTSGRWGETQYF. CDR3 nucleotides: TGTGCCAGCAGCCCCGGGACTAGCGGGAGGTGGGGCGAGACCCAGTACTTC.

This sequence joins TRBV5-4 and TRBJ1-2; D remains unclear. The CDR3 sequence is 14 residues long. V lost 6 bases and J 7 bases, leaving 19 bases between the germline ends. From germline, CDR1 is SGHNT and CDR2 YYREEE (reference sequence). This CDR3 reads CASTRGLPTGGYTF. The CDR3 DNA sequence: TGTGCCAGCACCCGAGGACTCCCCACTGGTGGCTACACCTTC.

The chain links TRBV5-1 to TRBJ2-7; 11 nucleotides agree with TRBD2. CDR1 and CDR2 (germline): SGHRS, YFSETQ. Trimming at V came to 4 bases and at J to 5 bases, leaving 5 bases not matched to a gene. The length of the CDR3 is 14 residues. The CDR3 loop reads CASSLTSGMNEQYF. The CDR3 DNA reads TGCGCCAGCAGCCTGACTAGCGGGATGAACGAGCAGTACTTC.

The chain is built from TRBV7-9 and TRBJ2-1, with 9 bases that match TRBD1. The CDR3 spans 18 residues. V was pared by 0 bases and J by 4 bases, with 10 bases of the junction left unmatched. Per the germline V gene, CDR1 is SEHNR and CDR2 is FQNEAQ (reference sequence). This CDR3 is CASSLARPGQGSYNEQFF. CDR3 bases: TGTGCCAGCAGCTTAGCGAGACCGGGACAGGGTTCGTACAATGAGCAGTTCTTC.

CDR3 protein: CASSPAGGDNSPLHF. Here the CDR3 DNA reads TGCGCCAGCAGCCCGGCCGGGGGGGATAATTCACCCCTCCACTTT. V and J are TRBV5-1 and TRBJ1-6, with a possible D match to TRBD1 (5 bases). V lost 4 bases to trimming and J lost 5 bases, with 13 bases between them. This CDR3 is 15 amino acids long. The V gene's germline CDR1 is SGHRS and CDR2 YFSETQ.

The chain links TRBV28 to TRBJ2-7; unclear D gene. Trimming removed 3 bases from V and 0 bases from J, with 9 bases in between. This CDR3 region has 14 residues. Germline loops: CDR1 MDHEN, CDR2 SYDVKM. The CDR3 DNA sequence: TGTGCCAGCAGTTTGAGCAGGCCCTCCTACGAGCAGTACTTC. Translating gives CASSLSRPSYEQYF.

This clone was detected only once. The V call is TRBV4-2, the J call TRBJ2-3, with 8 bases identical to TRBD2. With 4 bases clipped from V and 2 bases from J, the junction kept 11 bases outside the gene matches. Germline CDR1 reads LGHNA; CDR2 reads YNFKEQ. CDR3 size: 17 residues. CDR3 sequence (DNA): TGTGCCAGCAGCCGAAGAGAAGCGGGGGACGTCACAGATACGCAGTATTTT. This translates into CASSRREAGDVTDTQYF.

Comments on this clone: The same CDR3 also results from other DNA sequences found in this sample. The chain combines TRBV3-1 (or the pseudogene TRBV3-2) with TRBJ1-1; 7 bases line up with TRBD1. The CDR3 has 14 residues. The V and J ends lost 6 bases and 0 bases, in that order; junction bases with no gene match: 4. Germline V gene lookup returns CDR1 LGHDT and CDR2 YNNKEL (reference sequence). The CDR3 protein is CASSSGTVNTEAFF. The CDR3 DNA sequence: TGTGCCAGCAGTTCCGGGACAGTGAACACTGAAGCTTTCTTT.

This clone is categorized as medium-sized. This chain connects TRBV7-3 to TRBJ2-3; 8 positions match TRBD2. Trimming cost V 5 bases and J 0 bases; bases outside gene matches: 7. CDR1 and CDR2 from the germline V gene are SGHTA and FQGTGA. The CDR3 is made up of 16 amino acids. The CDR3 bases are TGTGCCAGCAGCCTAGGACTAGCCGATAGCACAGATACGCAGTATTTT. Protein product: CASSLGLADSTDTQYF.

The chain is built from TRBV4-1 and TRBJ2-6; D gene unclear. Trimming shortened V by 4 bases and J by 0 bases, and 7 bases separated the two germline ends. There are 15 residues in the CDR3. CDR1 and CDR2 from the germline V gene are MGHRA and YSYEKL. CDR3 DNA: TGCGCCAGCAGCCCCTCGCGCTCTGGGGCCAACGTCCTGACTTTC. Translation: CASSPSRSGANVLTF.

CDR3 protein: CASRGPGANVLTF. CDR3 nucleotides: TGTGCCAGCAGGGGGCCTGGGGCCAACGTCCTGACTTTC. The chain carries TRBV21-1 and TRBJ2-6; the table's D call, TRBD1, was not checked against the DNA. TRBV21-1 is a pseudogene segment. There are 13 residues in the CDR3.

This chain uses TRBV19 with TRBJ2-3; tentatively, D is TRBD1 (6 bases). Germline CDR1 is LNHDA and CDR2 is SQIVND (reference sequence). V was trimmed by 5 bases and J by 2 bases, leaving 14 bases between them. This CDR3 has 15 residues. The CDR3: CASSPGTTPTDTQYF. DNA for the CDR3: TGTGCCAGTAGTCCGGGGACAACCCCCACAGATACGCAGTATTTT.